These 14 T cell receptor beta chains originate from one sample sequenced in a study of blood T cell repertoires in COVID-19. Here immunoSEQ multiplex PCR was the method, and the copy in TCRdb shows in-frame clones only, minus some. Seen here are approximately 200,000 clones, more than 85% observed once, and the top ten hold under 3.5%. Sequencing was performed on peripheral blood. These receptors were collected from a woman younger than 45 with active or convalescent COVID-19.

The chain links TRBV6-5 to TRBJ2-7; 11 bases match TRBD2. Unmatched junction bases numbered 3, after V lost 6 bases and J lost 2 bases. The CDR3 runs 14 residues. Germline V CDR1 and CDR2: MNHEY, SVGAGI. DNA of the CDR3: TGTGCCAGCAGGGGGACTAGCGGTGCCTACGAGCAGTACTTC. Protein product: CASRGTSGAYEQYF.

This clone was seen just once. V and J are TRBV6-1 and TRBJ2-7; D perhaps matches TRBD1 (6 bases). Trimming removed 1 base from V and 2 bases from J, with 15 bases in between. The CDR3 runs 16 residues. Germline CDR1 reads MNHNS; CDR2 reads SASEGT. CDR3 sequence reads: CASSEVSDRRAYEQYF. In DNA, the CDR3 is TGTGCCAGCAGTGAAGTATCCGACAGGAGAGCCTACGAGCAGTACTTC.

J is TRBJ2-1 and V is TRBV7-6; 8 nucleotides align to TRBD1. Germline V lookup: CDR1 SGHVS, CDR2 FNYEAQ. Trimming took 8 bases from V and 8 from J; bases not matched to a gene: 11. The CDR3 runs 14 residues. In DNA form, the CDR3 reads TGTGCCAGCGGAACCGGGACAGGCCGGGATGAGCAGTTCTTC. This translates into CASGTGTGRDEQFF.

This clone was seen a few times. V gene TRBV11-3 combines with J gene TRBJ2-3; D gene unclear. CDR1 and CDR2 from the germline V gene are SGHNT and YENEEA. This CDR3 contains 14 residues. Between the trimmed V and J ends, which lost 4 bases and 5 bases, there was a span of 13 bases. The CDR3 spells CASSYRGVGDTQYF. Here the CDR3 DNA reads TGTGCCAGCAGCTACCGTGGAGTAGGAGATACGCAGTATTTT.

CDR3 coding DNA: TGTGCCAGTAGTATGAGTGGGCTTCAGCCCCAGCATTTT. As protein: CASSMSGLQPQHF. The rearrangement links TRBV19 to TRBJ1-5; D not resolved. The CDR3 is 13 amino acids. Germline values: CDR1 LNHDA, CDR2 SQIVND (reference sequence). The V end lost 3 bases, the J end lost 6 bases, and 9 bases lay between the germline ends.

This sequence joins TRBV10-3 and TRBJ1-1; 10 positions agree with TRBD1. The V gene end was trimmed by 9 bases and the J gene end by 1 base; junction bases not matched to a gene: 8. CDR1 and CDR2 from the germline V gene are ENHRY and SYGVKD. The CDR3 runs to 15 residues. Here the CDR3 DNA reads TGTGCCATTCTCGGGACAGGGGTTAAGAACACTGAAGCTTTCTTT. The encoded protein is CAILGTGVKNTEAFF.

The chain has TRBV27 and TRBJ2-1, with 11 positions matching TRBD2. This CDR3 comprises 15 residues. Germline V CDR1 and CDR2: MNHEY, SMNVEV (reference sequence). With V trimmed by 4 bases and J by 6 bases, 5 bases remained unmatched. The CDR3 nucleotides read TGTGCCAGCAGTTCCGGACTAGCGGGCACCAATGAGCAGTTCTTC. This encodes CASSSGLAGTNEQFF.

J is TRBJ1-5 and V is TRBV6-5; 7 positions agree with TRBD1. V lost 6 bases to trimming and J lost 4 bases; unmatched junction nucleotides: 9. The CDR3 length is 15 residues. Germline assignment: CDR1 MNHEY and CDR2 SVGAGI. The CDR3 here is CASRGTGATNQPQHF. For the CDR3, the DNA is TGTGCCAGCAGAGGTACAGGGGCGACGAATCAGCCCCAGCATTTT.

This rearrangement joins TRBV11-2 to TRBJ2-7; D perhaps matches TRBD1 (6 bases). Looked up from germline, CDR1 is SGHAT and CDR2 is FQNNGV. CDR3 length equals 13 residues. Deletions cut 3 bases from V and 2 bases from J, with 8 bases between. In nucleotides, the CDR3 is TGTGCCAGCAGCTTTAGACAGGCCTACGAGCAGTACTTC. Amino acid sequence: CASSFRQAYEQYF.

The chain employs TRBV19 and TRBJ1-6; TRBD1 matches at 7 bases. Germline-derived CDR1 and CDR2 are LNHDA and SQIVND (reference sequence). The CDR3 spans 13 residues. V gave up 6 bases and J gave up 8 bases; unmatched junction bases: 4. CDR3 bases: TGTGCCAGTAGACAGGGGTGGGATTCACCCCTCCACTTT. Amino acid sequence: CASRQGWDSPLHF.

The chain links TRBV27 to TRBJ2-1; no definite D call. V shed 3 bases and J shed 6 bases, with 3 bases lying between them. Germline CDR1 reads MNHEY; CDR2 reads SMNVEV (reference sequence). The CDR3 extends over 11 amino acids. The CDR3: CASSFRNEQFF. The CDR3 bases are TGTGCCAGCAGTTTTCGCAATGAGCAGTTCTTC.

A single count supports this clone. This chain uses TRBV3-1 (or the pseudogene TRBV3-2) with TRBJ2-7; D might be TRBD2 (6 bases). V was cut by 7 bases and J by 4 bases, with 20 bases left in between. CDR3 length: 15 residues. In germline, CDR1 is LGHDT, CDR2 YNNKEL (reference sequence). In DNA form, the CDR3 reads TGTGCCAGCACCCAGGGAGGTCCCAAGGGATACGAGCAGTACTTC. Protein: CASTQGGPKGYEQYF.

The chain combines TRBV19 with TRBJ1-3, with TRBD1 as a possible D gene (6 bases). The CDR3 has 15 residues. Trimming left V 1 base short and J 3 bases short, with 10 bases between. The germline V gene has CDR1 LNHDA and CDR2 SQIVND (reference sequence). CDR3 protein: CASSIGSRGGNTIYF. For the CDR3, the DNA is TGTGCCAGTAGTATAGGGTCCAGGGGTGGAAACACCATATATTTT.

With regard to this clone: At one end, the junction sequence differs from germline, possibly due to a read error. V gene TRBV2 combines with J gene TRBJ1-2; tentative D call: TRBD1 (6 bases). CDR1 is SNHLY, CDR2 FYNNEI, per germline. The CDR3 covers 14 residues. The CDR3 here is CASREYRVDYGYTF. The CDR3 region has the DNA TGTGCCAGCCGTGAGTACAGGGTGGACTATGGCTACACCTTC.